The clone carrying this TCR beta chain came up a few times. This sample is drawn from a study of blood T cell repertoires in COVID-19. Study-wide context: The origin of the acute and convalescent COVID-19 samples was the United States, Italy and Spain. T cells, B-cell-depleted T cells, or PBMCs provided the cDNA or gDNA that served as material.

The germline V and J ends were trimmed by 3 bases and 4 bases, with 9 bases remaining between them. The CDR3 totals 13 residues. Germline-derived CDR1 and CDR2 are LNHDA and SQIVND (reference sequence). The authors' processing: Estimation of nucleated cell counts relied on the amplification of reference gene primers. TCRdb keeps only in-frame clones here, not all; method: immunoSEQ multiplex PCR. That table gives V, J and clone size, and the DNA gave D and trimming. The data contain a few hundred thousand clones, roughly 89% of them singletons. This sequence was found in a woman in her forties who had recovered from COVID-19. The genes are TRBV19 and TRBJ1-1; D unresolved. Input material: peripheral blood. The CDR3 sequence: CASSIGSGTEAFF. The CDR3 coding sequence is TGTGCCAGTAGTATTGGATCAGGCACTGAAGCTTTCTTT.